This is a list of T cell receptor beta chains from one sample in a study of blood T cell repertoires in COVID-19. The repertoire was sequenced with immunoSEQ multiplex PCR; TCRdb's copy has only in-frame clones and lacks some. The repertoire holds around 190,000 clones, with around 85% as singletons. The sample consisted of peripheral blood. Receptors originate from a woman in her forties or fifties with acute or convalescent COVID-19. Both conserved end residues are part of each CDR3. D genes are given only for firm matches. Rows may omit the clone size; those that give it use once, few, many or a size class.

J gene | D gene | clone size | V gene | CDR3 protein | CDR3 DNA
TRBJ2-7 | . | . | TRBV6-2/TRBV6-3 | CASSYSQGMGSYEQYF | TGTGCCAGCAGTTACTCTCAGGGGATGGGCTCCTACGAGCAGTACTTC
TRBJ1-5 | TRBD1 | . | TRBV25-1 | CASSGSTGADFGSQHF | TGTGCCAGCAGTGGGTCGACAGGGGCCGATTTTGGGTCCCAGCATTTT
TRBJ2-5 | . | . | TRBV30 | CAWSRETQYF | TGTGCCTGGAGTCGGGAGACCCAGTACTTC
TRBJ1-1 | TRBD1 | . | TRBV10-2 | CASSESTGGTEAFF | TGCGCCAGCAGTGAGTCGACAGGGGGCACTGAAGCTTTCTTT
TRBJ1-3 | TRBD1 | . | TRBV2 | CASRDPGQGADTIYF | TGTGCCAGCAGAGATCCGGGACAGGGGGCAGACACCATATATTTT
TRBJ1-1 | . | . | TRBV9 | CASSVEGRRDTEAFF | TGTGCCAGCAGCGTAGAGGGACGGAGGGACACTGAAGCTTTCTTT
TRBJ1-2 | . | . | TRBV6-5 | CASSRSQANYGYTF | TGTGCCAGCAGCCGGTCCCAAGCTAACTATGGCTACACCTTC
TRBJ1-2 | . | . | TRBV19 | CASRGRTLGGGGYTF | TGTGCCAGTAGAGGACGGACCCTTGGGGGGGGCGGCTACACCTTC
TRBJ1-2 | TRBD1 | . | TRBV20-1 | CSVPRTGGYTF | TGCAGTGTTCCCCGGACAGGCGGCTACACCTTC
TRBJ2-2 | TRBD1 | . | TRBV28 | CASGQVNTGELFF | TGTGCCAGTGGACAGGTGAACACCGGGGAGCTGTTTTTT
TRBJ2-1 | TRBD1 | . | TRBV7-8 | CASSSGQGPEQFF | TGTGCCAGCAGCTCGGGACAGGGGCCTGAGCAGTTCTTC
TRBJ2-3 | TRBD2 | . | TRBV27 | CASSLGTSADTQYF | TGTGCCAGCAGTTTAGGAACTAGCGCTGATACGCAGTATTTT
TRBJ1-2 | . | . | TRBV20-1 | CSASSGGGYTF | TGCAGTGCTAGTTCCGGGGGGGGCTACACCTTC
TRBJ2-7 | TRBD1 | few | TRBV2 | CASSGGGTGSSYEQYF | TGTGCCAGCAGTGGGGGCGGGACAGGGAGCTCCTACGAGCAGTACTTC
TRBJ1-2 | . | . | TRBV19 | CASSPDRFGYTF | TGTGCCAGTAGTCCCGACAGATTTGGCTACACCTTC
TRBJ2-2 | TRBD2 | . | TRBV7-8 | CASSTGLAWGGELFF | TGTGCCAGCAGCACGGGACTAGCTTGGGGCGGGGAGCTGTTTTTT
TRBJ2-7 | TRBD1 | . | TRBV5-6 | CASSLKGALSEQYF | TGTGCCAGCAGCTTGAAGGGGGCCTTAAGCGAGCAGTACTTC
TRBJ2-7 | TRBD1 | many | TRBV30 | CALQYRGPAEQYF | TGTGCCTTACAATACAGGGGGCCTGCCGAGCAGTACTTC
TRBJ2-5 | . | . | TRBV18 | CASSPTSGEETQYF | TGTGCCAGCTCACCAACGAGCGGAGAAGAGACCCAGTACTTC
TRBJ2-7 | . | . | TRBV25-1 | CASTRGGTYEQYF | TGTGCCAGCACCAGAGGGGGAACTTACGAGCAGTACTTC
TRBJ1-2 | . | . | TRBV19 | CASSIPRVDGYTF | TGTGCCAGTAGTATTCCCAGGGTCGACGGCTACACCTTC
TRBJ2-3 | . | . | TRBV7-2 | CASTHRNTDTQYF | TGTGCCAGCACTCACAGGAACACAGATACGCAGTATTTT
TRBJ2-1 | TRBD1 | once | TRBV14 | CASSQDRGLHEQFF | TGTGCCAGCAGTCAGGACAGGGGGCTTCATGAGCAGTTCTTC
TRBJ2-7 | TRBD1 | . | TRBV27 | CASSRQGTGEQYF | TGTGCCAGCAGTAGACAGGGTACGGGAGAGCAGTACTTC
TRBJ1-6 | . | . | TRBV18 | CASSQQGIAWNSPLHF | TGTGCCAGCTCACAACAGGGAATAGCGTGGAATTCACCCCTCCACTTT
TRBJ1-1 | TRBD1 | . | TRBV6-5 | CASSATGATEAFF | TGTGCCAGCAGCGCGACAGGGGCCACTGAAGCTTTCTTT
TRBJ1-2 | TRBD1 | . | TRBV28 | CASTGRGFGGYTF | TGTGCCAGCACGGGCAGGGGGTTTGGCGGCTACACCTTC
TRBJ2-3 | . | . | TRBV24-1 | CATSDDLRTDTQYF | TGTGCCACCAGTGATGATCTCCGGACAGATACGCAGTATTTT
TRBJ2-7 | . | . | TRBV10-1 | CASSEGPQPTYEQYF | TGCGCCAGCAGTGAGGGGCCTCAACCTACCTACGAGCAGTACTTC
TRBJ2-7 | . | once | TRBV6-5 | CASSSTGSSYEQYF | TGTGCCAGCAGCTCAACCGGGTCTTCCTACGAGCAGTACTTC
TRBJ1-4 | TRBD1 | . | TRBV4-1 | CASSDGGQRNEKLFF | TGCGCCAGCAGCGACGGGGGACAGAGGAATGAAAAACTGTTTTTT
TRBJ1-2 | TRBD1 | . | TRBV19 | CASNQLQGQHNYGYTF | TGTGCCAGTAATCAACTGCAGGGACAGCATAACTATGGCTACACCTTC